This T cell receptor beta chain came from a study of T-cell memory formation after mild COVID-19. TCRdb independently ran MiXCR on the 5' RACE reads; one entry per CDR3 protein. Of some 300,000 distinct CDR3 sequences listed, less than 20% are singletons. What was sequenced was PBMCs or a T cell subset sorted from them (not recorded which). This TCR was sampled from a man aged 18 to 30 who had mild COVID-19 (a few samples of this study predate the infection). Cell type and time point are not known.

CDR3 sequence: CASSPKYKRTQETQYF. DNA of the CDR3: TGTGCCAGCTCACCTAAATACAAGCGGACACAAGAGACCCAGTACTTC. The gene calls are TRBV18 and TRBJ2-5; possibly TRBD1 or TRBD2 for D (5 bases each). The germline V and J ends were trimmed by 3 bases and 2 bases, with 16 bases remaining between them. CDR3 length equals 16 residues. Germline loops: CDR1 KGHSH, CDR2 LQKENI.